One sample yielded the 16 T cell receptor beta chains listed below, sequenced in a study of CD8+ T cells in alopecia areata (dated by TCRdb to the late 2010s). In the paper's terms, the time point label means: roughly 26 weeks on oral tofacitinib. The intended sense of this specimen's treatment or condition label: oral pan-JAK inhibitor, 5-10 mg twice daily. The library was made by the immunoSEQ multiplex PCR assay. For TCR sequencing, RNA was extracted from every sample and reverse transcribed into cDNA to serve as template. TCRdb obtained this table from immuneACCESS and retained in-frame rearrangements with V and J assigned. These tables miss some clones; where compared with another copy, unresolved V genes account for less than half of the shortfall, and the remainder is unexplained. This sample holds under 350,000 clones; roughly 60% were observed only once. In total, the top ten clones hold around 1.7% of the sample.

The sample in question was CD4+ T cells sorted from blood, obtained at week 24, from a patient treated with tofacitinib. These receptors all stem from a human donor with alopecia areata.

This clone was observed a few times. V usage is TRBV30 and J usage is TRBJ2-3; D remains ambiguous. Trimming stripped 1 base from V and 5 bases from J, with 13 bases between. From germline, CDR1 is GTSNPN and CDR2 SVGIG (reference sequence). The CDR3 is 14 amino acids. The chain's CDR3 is CAWSGKPRRDTQYF. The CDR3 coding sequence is TGTGCCTGGAGTGGGAAACCCCGTAGAGATACGCAGTATTTT.

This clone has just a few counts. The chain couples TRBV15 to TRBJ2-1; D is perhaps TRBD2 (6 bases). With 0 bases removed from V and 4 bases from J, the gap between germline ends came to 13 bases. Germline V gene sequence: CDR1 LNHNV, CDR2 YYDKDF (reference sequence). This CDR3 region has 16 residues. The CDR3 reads CATSRDLIAGYNEQFF. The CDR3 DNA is TGTGCCACCAGCAGAGACTTGATTGCGGGATACAATGAGCAGTTCTTC. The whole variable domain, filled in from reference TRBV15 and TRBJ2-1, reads DAMVIQNPRYQVTQFGKPVTLSCSQTLNHNVMYWYQQKSSQAPKLLFHYYDKDFNNEADTPDNFQSRRPNTSFCFLDIRSPGLGDTAMYLCATSRDLIAGYNEQFFGPGTRLTVL.

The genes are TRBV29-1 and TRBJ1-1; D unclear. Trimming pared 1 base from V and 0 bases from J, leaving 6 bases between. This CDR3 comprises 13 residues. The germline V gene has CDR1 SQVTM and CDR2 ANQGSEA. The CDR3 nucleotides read TGCAGCGTTGAAGGTAAAATGAACACTGAAGCTTTCTTT. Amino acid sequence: CSVEGKMNTEAFF.

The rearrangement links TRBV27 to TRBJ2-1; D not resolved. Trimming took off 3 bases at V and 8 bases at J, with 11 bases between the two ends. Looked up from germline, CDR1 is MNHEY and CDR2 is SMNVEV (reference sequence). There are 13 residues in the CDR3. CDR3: CASSFNAVDEQFF. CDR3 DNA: TGTGCCAGCAGTTTTAATGCGGTCGATGAGCAGTTCTTC.

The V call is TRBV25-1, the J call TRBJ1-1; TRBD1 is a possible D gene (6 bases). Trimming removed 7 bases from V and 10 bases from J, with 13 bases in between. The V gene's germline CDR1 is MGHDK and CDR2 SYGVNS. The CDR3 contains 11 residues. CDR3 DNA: TGTGCCAGCAAATCAGGGGAACGAGCTTTCTTT. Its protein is CASKSGERAFF.

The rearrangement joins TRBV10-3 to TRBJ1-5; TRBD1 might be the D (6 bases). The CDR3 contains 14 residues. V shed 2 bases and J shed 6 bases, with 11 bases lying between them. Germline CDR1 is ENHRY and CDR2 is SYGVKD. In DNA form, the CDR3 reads TGTGCCATCAGTGAGGGAGGGGGGGTTCAGCCCCAGCATTTT. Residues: CAISEGGGVQPQHF.

The CDR3 reads CASSETANYGYTF. CDR3 DNA sequence: TGTGCCAGCAGTGAGACAGCTAACTATGGCTACACCTTC. The chain has TRBV9 and TRBJ1-2; possible D gene TRBD1, 5 bases. The CDR3 runs to 13 residues. The germline CDR1 and CDR2 sequences are SGDLS and YYNGEE. The V end lost 5 bases, the J end lost 0 bases, and 8 bases lay between the germline ends.

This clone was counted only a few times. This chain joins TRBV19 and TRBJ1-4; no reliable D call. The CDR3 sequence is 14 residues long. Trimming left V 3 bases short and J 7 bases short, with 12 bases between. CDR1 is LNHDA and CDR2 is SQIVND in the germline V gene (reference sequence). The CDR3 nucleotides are TGTGCCAGTAGTATTCAAGGGCGCGGTGAAAAACTGTTTTTT. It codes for CASSIQGRGEKLFF.

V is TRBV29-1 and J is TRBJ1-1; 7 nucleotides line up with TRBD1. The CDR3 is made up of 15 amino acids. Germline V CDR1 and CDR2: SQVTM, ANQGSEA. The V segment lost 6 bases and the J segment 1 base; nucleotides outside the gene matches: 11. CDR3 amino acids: CSVWSRDRQNTEAFF. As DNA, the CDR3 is TGCAGCGTGTGGAGCCGGGACAGACAGAACACTGAAGCTTTCTTT. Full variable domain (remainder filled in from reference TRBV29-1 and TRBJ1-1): SAVISQKPSRDICQRGTSLTIQCQVDSQVTMMFWYRQQPGQSLTLIATANQGSEATYESGFVIDKFPISRPNLTFSTLTVSNMSPEDSSIYLCSVWSRDRQNTEAFFGQGTRLTVV.

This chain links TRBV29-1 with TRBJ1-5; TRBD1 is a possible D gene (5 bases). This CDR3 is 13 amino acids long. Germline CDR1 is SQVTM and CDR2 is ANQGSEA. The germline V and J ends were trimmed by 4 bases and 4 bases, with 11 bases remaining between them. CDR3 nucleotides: TGCAGCGTTGCCTCGACAGAGAATCAGCCCCAGCATTTT. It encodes CSVASTENQPQHF.

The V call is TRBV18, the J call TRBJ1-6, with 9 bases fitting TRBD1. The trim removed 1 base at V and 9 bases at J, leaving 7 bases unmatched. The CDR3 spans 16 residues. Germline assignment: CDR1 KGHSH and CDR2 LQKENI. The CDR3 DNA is TGTGCCAGCTCACCACTGGGCGGGACAGGGATTTCACCCCTCCACTTT. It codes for CASSPLGGTGISPLHF.

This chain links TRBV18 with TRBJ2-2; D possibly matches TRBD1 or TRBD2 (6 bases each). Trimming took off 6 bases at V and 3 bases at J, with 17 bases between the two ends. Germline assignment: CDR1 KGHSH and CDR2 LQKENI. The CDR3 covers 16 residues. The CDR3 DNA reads TGTGCCAGCTCTTTCTACGGGGGCCGAGACACCGGGGAGCTGTTTTTT. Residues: CASSFYGGRDTGELFF. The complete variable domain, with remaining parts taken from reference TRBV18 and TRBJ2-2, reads NAGVMQNPRHLVRRRGQEARLRCSPMKGHSHVYWYRQLPEEGLKFMVYLQKENIIDESGMPKERFSAEFPKEGPSILRIQQVVRGDSAAYFCASSFYGGRDTGELFFGEGSRLTVL.

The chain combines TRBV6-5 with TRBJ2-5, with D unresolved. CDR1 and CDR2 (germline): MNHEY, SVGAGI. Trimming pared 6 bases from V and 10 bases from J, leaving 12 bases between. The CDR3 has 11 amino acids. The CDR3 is CASSQTPDQYF. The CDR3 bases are TGTGCCAGCAGCCAAACTCCAGACCAGTACTTC.

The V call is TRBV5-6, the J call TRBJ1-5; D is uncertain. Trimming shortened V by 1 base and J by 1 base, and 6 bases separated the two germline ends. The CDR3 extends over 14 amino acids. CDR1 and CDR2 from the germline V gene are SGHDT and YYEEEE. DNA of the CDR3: TGTGCCAGCAGCTTGCTGGCGAGCAATCAGCCCCAGCATTTT. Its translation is CASSLLASNQPQHF.

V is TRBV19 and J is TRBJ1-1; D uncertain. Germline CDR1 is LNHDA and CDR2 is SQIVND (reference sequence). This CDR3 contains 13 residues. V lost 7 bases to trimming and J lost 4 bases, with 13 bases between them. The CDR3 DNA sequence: TGTGCCAGTACCCCGTGGGGTGGCACTGAAGCTTTCTTT. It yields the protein CASTPWGGTEAFF.

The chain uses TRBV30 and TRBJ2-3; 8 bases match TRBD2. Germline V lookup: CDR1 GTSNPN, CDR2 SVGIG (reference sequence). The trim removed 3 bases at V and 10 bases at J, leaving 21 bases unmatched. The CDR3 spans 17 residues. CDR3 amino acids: CAWRGLIGRLSGDPQYF. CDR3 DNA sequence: TGTGCCTGGAGGGGGCTAATCGGACGGCTTAGCGGGGACCCGCAGTATTTT.